These T cell receptor beta chains were read from a single sample in a study of shared clonotypes between healthy human individuals. Clones were read by immunoSEQ multiplex PCR, and TCRdb kept only the in-frame ones, dropping some. The sample carries about 2.3 million clones, approximately 95% recorded once. The sample consisted of naive CD4+ T cells from PBMCs. The receptors were sampled from a man between 18 and 29 years old in good health. Some clones in this sample may be carry-over from other donors' samples. Both conserved end residues are part of each CDR3. The order of the fields is J gene, V gene, clone size, D gene, CDR3 protein, CDR3 DNA. The D gene is left open where the match is weak. Clone size, where shown, is once, few, many, or a class for clones that have expanded.

TRBJ2-7,TRBV19,NA,NA,CASSPSTWGEQYF,TGTGCCAGTAGTCCCTCTACTTGGGGGGAGCAGTACTTC
TRBJ1-4,TRBV5-4,NA,NA,CASSFPGDEKLFF,TGTGCCAGCAGCTTCCCGGGAGACGAAAAACTGTTTTTT
TRBJ1-5,TRBV9,NA,NA,CASSVGDYSNQPQHF,TGTGCCAGCAGCGTCGGGGATTATAGCAATCAGCCCCAGCATTTT
TRBJ2-1,TRBV5-6,NA,TRBD2,CASSSGTSGRARYNEQFF,TGTGCCAGCAGCTCTGGGACTAGCGGGAGGGCCCGCTACAATGAGCAGTTCTTC
TRBJ2-7,TRBV6-5,NA,NA,CASSFRTSSYEQYF,TGTGCCAGCAGTTTCCGTACGAGCTCCTACGAGCAGTACTTC
TRBJ1-4,TRBV2,NA,NA,CASSQGGGNEKLFF,TGTGCCAGCAGCCAGGGTGGGGGAAATGAAAAACTGTTTTTT
TRBJ1-5,TRBV18,NA,NA,CASSPPGEEPQHF,TGTGCCAGCTCACCACCCGGGGAGGAGCCCCAGCATTTT
TRBJ2-1,TRBV6-5,once,NA,CASSYLAGSAYNEQFF,TGTGCCAGCAGTTACTTGGCGGGAAGCGCCTACAATGAGCAGTTCTTC
TRBJ2-7,TRBV7-2,once,TRBD2,CASSRTSGRSEQYF,TGTGCCAGCAGCCGGACTAGCGGACGCTCCGAGCAGTACTTC
TRBJ2-1,TRBV6-1,NA,NA,CASRAQRDEQFF,TGTGCCAGCAGGGCCCAAAGGGATGAGCAGTTCTTC
TRBJ2-3,TRBV9,NA,NA,CASSRGSTDTQYF,TGTGCCAGCAGCCGGGGGTCCACAGATACGCAGTATTTT
TRBJ2-7,TRBV2,NA,TRBD1,CASRVRQGGEQYF,TGTGCCAGCAGGGTCCGACAGGGTGGCGAGCAGTACTTC
TRBJ2-5,TRBV5-4,NA,NA,CASSFGRGYQETQYF,TGTGCCAGCAGCTTTGGGAGGGGGTACCAAGAGACCCAGTACTTC
TRBJ1-6,TRBV6-5,once,NA,CASSYSRWKDSPLHF,TGTGCCAGCAGTTACTCCCGGTGGAAGGATTCACCCCTCCACTTT
TRBJ2-1,TRBV5-1,once,TRBD2,CASSLGLAVYNEQFF,TGCGCCAGCAGCTTGGGCCTAGCGGTATACAATGAGCAGTTCTTC
TRBJ2-1,TRBV11-2,NA,TRBD2,CASSFQREGEQFF,TGTGCCAGCAGCTTCCAGCGGGAGGGTGAGCAGTTCTTC
TRBJ2-7,TRBV11-2,NA,TRBD1,CASSPRGTGDYEQYF,TGTGCCAGCAGCCCAAGAGGTACAGGGGACTACGAGCAGTACTTC
TRBJ2-2,TRBV9,NA,NA,CASSVVEGTGELFF,TGTGCCAGCAGCGTTGTGGAGGGGACCGGGGAGCTGTTTTTT
TRBJ2-7,TRBV20-1,NA,NA,CSTNSGEQYF,TGCAGTACTAATAGTGGCGAGCAGTACTTC
TRBJ1-2,TRBV4-1,NA,TRBD1,CASSQVGQGSYGYTF,TGCGCCAGCAGCCAAGTGGGACAGGGGAGTTATGGCTACACCTTC
TRBJ1-2,TRBV5-1,NA,NA,CASSPSGTVYGYTF,TGCGCCAGCAGCCCCTCGGGTACTGTCTATGGCTACACCTTC
TRBJ1-4,TRBV5-1,once,TRBD1,CASSLGEGQINEKLFF,TGCGCCAGCAGCTTGGGTGAGGGACAGATAAATGAAAAACTGTTTTTT
TRBJ2-5,TRBV25-1,NA,TRBD1,CASSDPTGPQETQYF,TGTGCCAGCAGTGACCCGACAGGGCCCCAAGAGACCCAGTACTTC
TRBJ2-1,TRBV4-1,NA,NA,CASSQDENRAYNEQFF,TGCGCCAGCAGCCAAGATGAGAACAGGGCCTACAATGAGCAGTTCTTC
TRBJ2-7,TRBV4-2,NA,NA,CASSEQVTVREQYF,TGTGCCAGCTCCGAACAGGTGACCGTACGGGAGCAGTACTTC
TRBJ2-1,TRBV29-1,NA,NA,CSVDPSGYNEQFF,TGCAGCGTTGATCCGAGCGGATACAATGAGCAGTTCTTC
TRBJ2-2,TRBV19,NA,NA,CASSMGPYRRRTGELFF,TGTGCCAGTAGTATGGGGCCTTACCGCCGCCGAACCGGGGAGCTGTTTTTT
TRBJ2-7,TRBV11-2,NA,NA,CASSLDLEDEQYF,TGTGCCAGCAGCTTAGATCTCGAAGACGAGCAGTACTTC
TRBJ2-1,TRBV5-6,NA,NA,CASINQGANEQFF,TGTGCCAGCATAAACCAGGGAGCCAATGAGCAGTTCTTC
TRBJ2-7,TRBV28,NA,TRBD2,CASRTWGGISYEQYF,TGTGCCAGCAGGACGTGGGGGGGGATTAGCTACGAGCAGTACTTC
TRBJ2-7,TRBV7-8,NA,NA,CASSFGPYEQYF,TGTGCCAGCAGCTTTGGACCCTACGAGCAGTACTTC
TRBJ1-2,TRBV30,NA,TRBD1,CAWRPRTGRFTF,TGTGCCTGGAGGCCCCGGACAGGCCGATTCACCTTC
TRBJ1-2,TRBV28,NA,NA,CASSALGAFYGYTF,TGTGCCAGCAGTGCCCTGGGGGCCTTTTATGGCTACACCTTC
TRBJ2-5,TRBV25-1,NA,NA,CASSTEETQYF,TGTGCCAGCAGTACCGAAGAGACCCAGTACTTC
TRBJ1-2,TRBV5-4,NA,NA,CASSLESGRGVGYTF,TGTGCCAGCAGCTTGGAAAGTGGACGGGGCGTCGGCTACACCTTC
TRBJ1-1,TRBV10-3,NA,NA,CAIRITGIEGRNTEAFF,TGTGCCATCAGAATCACAGGGATTGAAGGACGGAACACTGAAGCTTTCTTT
TRBJ1-1,TRBV7-9,NA,TRBD1,CASSLRRGWAEAFF,TGTGCCAGCAGCTTACGCAGGGGGTGGGCTGAAGCTTTCTTT
TRBJ1-2,TRBV5-1,NA,TRBD1,CASSPGTGEYGYTF,TGCGCCAGCAGCCCCGGGACAGGGGAGTATGGCTACACCTTC
TRBJ2-4,TRBV30,NA,TRBD1,CAWSAVGTANIQYF,TGTGCCTGGAGTGCGGTTGGGACAGCGAACATTCAGTACTTC
TRBJ2-2,TRBV5-4,NA,TRBD2,CASSREGLAGAGELFF,TGTGCCAGCAGCCGGGAGGGACTAGCGGGAGCCGGGGAGCTGTTTTTT
TRBJ2-7,TRBV6-5,NA,NA,CASSYSGAADYEQYF,TGTGCCAGCAGTTACTCAGGGGCAGCGGACTACGAGCAGTACTTC